These 14 T cell receptor beta chains came from one sample sequenced in a study of T-cell reconstitution after alpha-beta-depleted transplantation in children listed by TCRdb under 2016. Broad study findings and their caveats: Over the following months the frequencies of hyperexpanded clones went down, and after one year T-cell counts and TCRbeta diversity were mostly credited to newly produced T cells.

These TCRs' antigens remain unknown. According to the study, the label for this sample's treatment or condition signals: allogeneic hematopoietic cell transplantation with graft depleted of TCRalphabeta T cells and CD19 B cells. Library generation was performed with PCR. Sequencing took place on an Illumina HiSeq 2500. Molecular barcoding was employed in the preparation of TCR libraries, with unique molecular identifiers being used to normalize TCRbeta repertoire quantification. TCRdb trimmed the raw reads at Q25, called clones with MiXCR and kept productive beta chains. A single entry per CDR3 protein holds the most common genes and DNA from its merged rows. This sample has some 300,000 distinct CDR3 sequences in its table, and almost 8% of those were observed once. About 9.1% of the sample belongs to the ten largest clones. This specimen consisted of peripheral blood, obtained 360 days after TCRalphabeta/CD19-depleted stem cell transplant. Every receptor here comes from a female patient aged 2 to 10 who had a stem cell transplant for Fanconi anemia, so the T cells may come from the graft donor.

This clonotype was seen repeatedly, ten times or more. CDR3 loop: CASRLLGQGYEQYF. CDR3 nucleotides: TGTGCCAGCCGATTATTGGGACAGGGCTACGAGCAGTACTTC. V is TRBV2 and J is TRBJ2-7, with 9 bases identical to TRBD1. J gave up 3 bases and V 8 bases, and 8 bases lay outside the gene matches. This CDR3 is built from 14 residues. The germline V gene encodes CDR1 SNHLY and CDR2 FYNNEI. Combining the CDR3 with reference TRBV2 and TRBJ2-7 gives the whole variable domain EPEVTQTPSHQVTQMGQEVILRCVPISNHLYFYWYRQILGQKVEFLVSFYNNEISEKSEIFDDQFSVERPDGSNFTLKIRSTKLEDSAMYFCASRLLGQGYEQYFGPGTRLTVT.

In its sample, this clonotype was seen many times. CDR3 in DNA: TGTGCCAGCAGCCAAGTTGACAGGGACTTTTATGGCTACACCTTC. It yields the protein CASSQVDRDFYGYTF. The gene calls are TRBV4-2 and TRBJ1-2, with 7 bases matching TRBD1. This CDR3 has 15 residues. The V segment lost 1 base and the J segment 5 bases; nucleotides outside the gene matches: 7. Germline V CDR1 and CDR2: LGHNA, YNFKEQ.

In its sample, this clonotype was seen once. This chain joins TRBV20-1 and TRBJ2-3; 9 positions agree with TRBD2. The ends lost 5 bases at V and 3 bases at J; junction bases unmatched: 9. Germline loops: CDR1 DFQATT, CDR2 SNEGSKA (reference sequence). The CDR3 is made up of 15 amino acids. CDR3 in amino acids: CSAAKRGVLTDTQYF. CDR3 sequence (DNA): TGCAGTGCTGCCAAGCGGGGGGTCCTTACAGATACGCAGTATTTT.

This clonotype was observed a few times. V gene TRBV20-1 combines with J gene TRBJ1-5, with no clear D. This CDR3 spans 16 amino acids. V lost 3 bases to trimming and J lost 5 bases, with 20 bases between them. The V gene's germline CDR1 is DFQATT and CDR2 SNEGSKA (reference sequence). The CDR3 region is CSASPGPPRADQPQHF. CDR3 DNA sequence: TGCAGTGCTAGCCCCGGACCGCCTAGAGCGGATCAGCCCCAGCATTTT.

The genes are TRBV7-9 and TRBJ2-1; 7 positions agree with TRBD2. V lost 2 bases to trimming and J lost 2 bases; unmatched junction nucleotides: 3. The CDR3 loop spans 15 amino acids. Germline V gene sequence: CDR1 SEHNR, CDR2 FQNEAQ (reference sequence). The CDR3 nucleotides are TGTGCCAGCAGCTTACTAGCGGATACCTACAATGAGCAGTTCTTC. Protein: CASSLLADTYNEQFF. Full variable domain (outside the CDR3, taken from reference TRBV7-9 and TRBJ2-1): DTGVSQNPRHKITKRGQNVTFRCDPISEHNRLYWYRQTLGQGPEFLTYFQNEAQLEKSRLLSDRFSAERPKGSFSTLEIQRTEQGDSAMYLCASSLLADTYNEQFFGPGTRLTVL.

This clonotype was detected only a few times. The chain has TRBV7-2 and TRBJ2-7; 11 nucleotides line up with TRBD2. Germline V CDR1 and CDR2: SGHTA, FQGNSA. Trimming at V came to 5 bases and at J to 4 bases, leaving 4 bases not matched to a gene. The CDR3 spans 14 residues. The CDR3 sequence: CASSPSGGRYEQYF. The CDR3 nucleotides are TGTGCCAGCAGCCCTAGCGGGGGGAGGTACGAGCAGTACTTC.

This clonotype was recorded many times. The chain carries TRBV21-1 and TRBJ1-2. TRBV21-1 is annotated as a pseudogene. The CDR3 covers 13 residues. CDR3 protein: CASRADRNYGYTF. In nucleotides, the CDR3 is TGTGCCAGCAGGGCAGATCGTAACTATGGCTACACCTTC.

This clonotype was counted at least ten times. The J gene is TRBJ1-2, the V gene TRBV12-3 or TRBV12-4; D gene uncertain. The CDR3 is 13 amino acids. V was cut by 3 bases and J by 2 bases, with 7 bases left in between. The CDR3 DNA is TGTGCCAGCAGTTTTGGGCAAAACTATGGCTACACCTTC. Its translation: CASSFGQNYGYTF.

V gene TRBV29-1 combines with J gene TRBJ2-3; D is unclear. In germline, CDR1 is SQVTM, CDR2 ANQGSEA. CDR3 length equals 11 residues. The V end was cut by 7 bases, the J end by 5 bases, with 10 bases between. In DNA form, the CDR3 reads TGCAGCGGGGTGGCTGGAGATACGCAGTATTTT. This codes for CSGVAGDTQYF.

This rearrangement joins TRBV4-2 to TRBJ2-2; perhaps TRBD1 as D (6 bases). The CDR3 has 18 amino acids. V gave up 0 bases and J gave up 4 bases, with 18 bases separating them. The germline V gene has CDR1 LGHNA and CDR2 YNFKEQ. This CDR3 reads CASSQENFRGISTGELFF. The CDR3 bases are TGTGCCAGCAGCCAAGAAAATTTTAGGGGGATTAGCACCGGGGAGCTGTTTTTT.

This chain links TRBV28 with TRBJ1-1, with D tentatively TRBD1 (6 bases). Germline values: CDR1 MDHEN, CDR2 SYDVKM. V was trimmed by 6 bases and J by 4 bases, leaving 18 bases between them. The CDR3 is 15 residues long. CDR3: CASSPRRGLGTEAFF. CDR3 nucleotides: TGTGCCAGCAGCCCTAGGCGGGGGCTTGGCACTGAAGCTTTCTTT.

The table lists this clonotype with many counts. This chain links TRBV18 with TRBJ1-1, with D unclear. The CDR3 sequence is 15 residues long. V was trimmed by 1 base and J by 0 bases, leaving 9 bases between them. Per the germline V gene, CDR1 is KGHSH and CDR2 is LQKENI. CDR3 loop: CASSPRGPLNTEAFF. The CDR3, as DNA: TGTGCCAGCTCACCACGAGGGCCTTTGAACACTGAAGCTTTCTTT.

This clonotype was recorded many times. The J gene is TRBJ2-1, the V gene TRBV10-3, with TRBD2 as a possible D gene (7 bases). The V end was cut by 9 bases, the J end by 1 base, with 13 bases between. CDR1 is ENHRY and CDR2 is SYGVKD in the germline V gene. The CDR3 consists of 14 residues. The CDR3 reads CAMGGRTSYNEQFF. CDR3 coding DNA: TGTGCCATGGGGGGGCGAACTTCCTACAATGAGCAGTTCTTC.

In this sample, this clonotype turned up many times. The J gene is TRBJ1-2, the V gene TRBV12-3 or TRBV12-4, with a weak D call TRBD1 (6 bases). Trimming left V 1 base short and J 3 bases short, with 12 bases between. The length of the CDR3 is 15 residues. The CDR3 loop reads CASSLGGQAHYGYTF. The CDR3 nucleotides read TGTGCCAGCAGTTTAGGGGGACAAGCTCACTATGGCTACACCTTC.